Below, 13 T cell receptor beta chains from the same sample are listed, as sequenced in a study of cytomegalovirus exposure and HLA in healthy donors. Only in-frame clones appear in the TCRdb table, and some are missing; sequencing was by immunoSEQ multiplex PCR. The data hold some 120,000 clones, with nearly 90% observed a single time. Material: PBMCs. Receptor source: a woman between 18 and 29 years old in good health and CMV-seronegative.

The genes are TRBV18 and TRBJ2-7, with D tentatively TRBD1 (5 bases). V lost 6 bases, J lost 3 bases, and 9 bases lay in between. Looked up from germline, CDR1 is KGHSH and CDR2 is LQKENI. The CDR3 covers 12 residues. The CDR3 sequence is CASSLTVYEQYF. For the CDR3, the DNA is TGTGCCAGCTCTCTGACAGTCTACGAGCAGTACTTC.

This clone has just a few counts. This sequence joins TRBV10-1 and TRBJ1-6, with a possible D match to TRBD1 (6 bases). This CDR3 spans 14 amino acids. V lost 0 bases and J lost 11, with 11 bases in between. In germline, CDR1 is WNHNN, CDR2 SYGVQD (reference sequence). The CDR3 reads CASSESKRGTPLHF. In DNA form, the CDR3 reads TGCGCCAGCAGTGAGTCGAAAAGGGGGACACCCCTCCACTTT.

The chain is built from TRBV29-1 and TRBJ2-5, with D possibly TRBD2 on 5 matching bases. In germline, CDR1 is SQVTM, CDR2 ANQGSEA. There are 13 residues in the CDR3. Trimming cost V 1 base and J 0 bases, with 6 bases left between them. The CDR3 DNA reads TGCAGCGTTGAAGGACTATACCAAGAGACCCAGTACTTC. It translates to CSVEGLYQETQYF.

V usage is TRBV14 and J usage is TRBJ2-2; 15 bases line up with TRBD2. This CDR3 is built from 17 residues. Looked up from germline, CDR1 is SGHDN and CDR2 is FVKESK. V shed 2 bases and J 4 bases; nucleotides not matched to a gene: 2. The CDR3 DNA sequence: TGTGCCAGCAGCCAAAGGACTAGCGGGAGGGGCACCGGGGAGCTGTTTTTT. Its protein product is CASSQRTSGRGTGELFF.

The chain carries TRBV19 and TRBJ1-1; D is unclear. Germline V lookup: CDR1 LNHDA, CDR2 SQIVND (reference sequence). This CDR3 region has 14 residues. V lost 5 bases, J lost 6 bases, and 16 bases lay in between. As DNA, the CDR3 is TGTGCCAGTAGTTTACCTTCCGGAGTAGCTGAAGCTTTCTTT. Protein product: CASSLPSGVAEAFF.

V is TRBV19 and J is TRBJ2-7; 10 bases map to TRBD1. This CDR3 is built from 15 residues. Unmatched junction bases numbered 5, after V lost 3 bases and J lost 3 bases. Germline V gives CDR1 LNHDA, CDR2 SQIVND (reference sequence). DNA of the CDR3: TGTGCCAGTAGTATCTCGCGGACAGGGGGCTACGAGCAGTACTTC. Translating gives CASSISRTGGYEQYF. The variable domain in full, with the rest retrieved from reference TRBV19 and TRBJ2-7, is DGGITQSPKYLFRKEGQNVTLSCEQNLNHDAMYWYRQDPGQGLRLIYYSQIVNDFQKGDIAEGYSVSREKKESFPLTVTSAQKNPTAFYLCASSISRTGGYEQYFGPGTRLTVT.

This chain connects TRBV14 to TRBJ2-5, with D unresolved. There are 16 residues in the CDR3. Between the trimmed V and J ends, which lost 1 base and 1 base, there was a span of 13 bases. Germline V gene lookup returns CDR1 SGHDN and CDR2 FVKESK. The CDR3 protein is CASSQVASAFQETQYF. The DNA of the CDR3 is TGTGCCAGCAGCCAAGTGGCCAGCGCTTTCCAAGAGACCCAGTACTTC. Supplemented by reference TRBV14 and TRBJ2-5, the full variable domain reads EAGVTQFPSHSVIEKGQTVTLRCDPISGHDNLYWYRRVMGKEIKFLLHFVKESKQDESGMPNNRFLAERTGGTYSTLKVQPAELEDSGVYFCASSQVASAFQETQYFGPGTRLLVL.

The genes are TRBV29-1 and TRBJ1-2; a weak D match, TRBD1 (6 bases). Per germline, CDR1 SQVTM and CDR2 ANQGSEA. Trimming took 4 bases from V and 0 from J, leaving 9 bases between them. CDR3 length: 13 amino acids. CDR3 in amino acids: CSVVGQTNYGYTF. CDR3 bases: TGCAGCGTTGTCGGACAGACTAACTATGGCTACACCTTC.

In this sample, this clone turned up once. The DNA of the CDR3 is TGTGCCAGCAGGCCAATATCCGAAAATCGTAGGACTTCTAACTATGGCTACACCTTC. It yields the protein CASRPISENRRTSNYGYTF. The chain couples TRBV27 to TRBJ1-2; D is ambiguous. Germline values: CDR1 MNHEY, CDR2 SMNVEV (reference sequence). The CDR3 runs 19 residues. V lost 6 bases to trimming and J lost 0 bases, with 26 bases between them.

J is TRBJ2-5 and V is TRBV18, with D maybe TRBD1 (5 bases). V was shortened by 3 bases and J by 1 base, with 12 bases between the two germline ends. The CDR3 is 15 amino acids. Germline loops: CDR1 KGHSH, CDR2 LQKENI. The CDR3 DNA reads as TGTGCCAGCTCACCTCAAGACAGTTCCCAAGAGACCCAGTACTTC. Translating gives CASSPQDSSQETQYF.

V gene TRBV25-1 combines with J gene TRBJ2-1, with TRBD2 matching 13 bases. Germline trimming cut 6 bases from V and 9 bases from J; bases unmatched to any gene: 8. CDR1 is MGHDK and CDR2 is SYGVNS in the germline V gene. The CDR3 contains 15 residues. CDR3: CASRTSGGRDREQFF. In DNA, the CDR3 is TGTGCCAGCAGGACTAGCGGGGGGCGGGATCGTGAGCAGTTCTTC.

The rearrangement uses TRBV28 and TRBJ2-7; no firm D call. V shed 3 bases and J shed 3 bases, with 21 bases lying between them. This CDR3 region has 17 residues. CDR1 and CDR2 from the germline V gene are MDHEN and SYDVKM. DNA of the CDR3: TGTGCCAGCAGTTTGCCCCTCGCCAAAGATCTATTCTACGAGCAGTACTTC. Translated: CASSLPLAKDLFYEQYF.

This chain connects TRBV18 to TRBJ2-2; 9 positions match TRBD2. The CDR3 is 15 residues long. In germline, CDR1 is KGHSH, CDR2 LQKENI. Unmatched junction bases numbered 6, after V lost 3 bases and J lost 7 bases. The CDR3 protein is CASSPTGTSFGELFF. As DNA, the CDR3 is TGTGCCAGCTCACCGACCGGGACTAGCTTCGGGGAGCTGTTTTTT.